Listed here are 21 T cell receptor beta chains from one sample, sequenced in a study of T cell responses to AZD1222 COVID-19 vaccine. The data were produced by immunoSEQ multiplex PCR, yet TCRdb's version contains in-frame clones alone and is incomplete. The table includes more than 150,000 clones, 75% to 90% detected once. The sequencing here drew on peripheral blood, taken 28 days after the second AZD1222 dose. Receptor source: an adult who received the AZD1222 COVID-19 vaccine.

The J gene is TRBJ2-7, the V gene TRBV28; D is perhaps TRBD1 (5 bases). The V gene lost 3 bases and the J gene lost 4 bases, with 13 bases spanning the gap. The CDR3 runs 14 residues. Germline V gene data show CDR1 as MDHEN and CDR2 as SYDVKM. CDR3 in DNA: TGTGCCAGCAGTTTTAGGGGTGCCTATTACGAGCAGTACTTC. It codes for CASSFRGAYYEQYF.

In this sample, this clone turned up once. This chain connects TRBV2 to TRBJ1-5; D may be TRBD1 (6 bases). Germline CDR1 is SNHLY and CDR2 is FYNNEI. This CDR3 is built from 13 residues. Trimming took 7 bases from V and 2 from J, leaving 9 bases between them. The DNA of the CDR3 is TGTGCCAGCAACAGGGAAGGCAATCAGCCCCAGCATTTT. It translates to CASNREGNQPQHF.

This clone showed up just a few times. The chain has TRBV28 and TRBJ1-2; 7 bases map to TRBD1. Trimming cost V 5 bases and J 4 bases; bases outside gene matches: 10. Germline loops: CDR1 MDHEN, CDR2 SYDVKM. This CDR3 is 15 amino acids long. In DNA, the CDR3 is TGTGCCAGCAGTCAACACACTACAGGGGTCTATGGCTACACCTTC. This translates into CASSQHTTGVYGYTF.

On this clone itself: The CDR3 end shows no conserved phenylalanine or tryptophan, and so a read error is likely. The DNA is omitted, as the CDR3 cannot be located on it reliably, and the CDR3 follows TCRdb's listing. The V gene is TRBV23-1, the J gene TRBJ2-7; the table names TRBD1, a call not compared with the DNA. TRBV23-1 is designated an ORF whose function remains uncertain. The CDR3 is made up of 13 amino acids, end residues included. Here the CDR3 reads CASSPHSTEKDLL.

This rearrangement joins TRBV18 to TRBJ2-2; D tentatively fits TRBD1 or TRBD2 (5 bases each). V was trimmed by 5 bases and J by 4 bases, leaving 8 bases between them. CDR3 length equals 13 residues. CDR1 and CDR2 from the germline V gene are KGHSH and LQKENI. The CDR3 here is CASSGTSTGELFF. The CDR3 nucleotides are TGTGCCAGCTCAGGGACGAGCACCGGGGAGCTGTTTTTT. Using reference TRBV18 and TRBJ2-2 for the parts outside the CDR3, the full variable domain is NAGVMQNPRHLVRRRGQEARLRCSPMKGHSHVYWYRQLPEEGLKFMVYLQKENIIDESGMPKERFSAEFPKEGPSILRIQQVVRGDSAAYFCASSGTSTGELFFGEGSRLTVL.

The rearrangement links TRBV30 to TRBJ2-7; 7 bases map to TRBD1. V shed 2 bases, J shed 4 bases, and the junction held 5 bases outside the gene matches. CDR3 length: 13 amino acids. Germline V gene data show CDR1 as GTSNPN and CDR2 as SVGIG (reference sequence). For the CDR3, the DNA is TGTGCCTGGAGTATGGACAGGTCATACGAGCAGTACTTC. Its protein product is CAWSMDRSYEQYF.

This sequence joins TRBV19 and TRBJ2-7; 9 bases agree with TRBD1. The CDR3 loop spans 16 amino acids. Looked up from germline, CDR1 is LNHDA and CDR2 is SQIVND (reference sequence). Losses at the gene ends were 6 bases for V and 2 bases for J; bases not matched to a gene: 11. The CDR3 loop is CASSGPGTGSTYEQYF. CDR3 in DNA: TGTGCCAGTAGCGGTCCCGGGACAGGGTCGACCTACGAGCAGTACTTC.

This clone was counted a single time. This chain joins TRBV5-6 and TRBJ1-1; maybe TRBD1 (5 bases). CDR3 size: 13 residues. V was shortened by 4 bases and J by 1 base, with 8 bases between the two germline ends. Per the germline V gene, CDR1 is SGHDT and CDR2 is YYEEEE. CDR3 protein: CASSLGPNTEAFF. The CDR3 nucleotides read TGTGCCAGCAGCCTGGGGCCGAACACTGAAGCTTTCTTT.

This rearrangement joins TRBV6-1 to TRBJ1-5; no definite D call. CDR3 length: 16 amino acids. Germline CDR1 and CDR2: MNHNS and SASEGT. Trimming took off 4 bases at V and 6 bases at J, with 19 bases between the two ends. CDR3 loop: CASSAVTSIQSQPQHF. The CDR3 bases are TGTGCCAGCAGTGCCGTTACCAGCATTCAGAGTCAGCCCCAGCATTTT.

The V gene is TRBV28, the J gene TRBJ2-1; the D is unclear. The V and J ends lost 2 bases and 6 bases respectively, with 2 bases between them. This CDR3 has 11 residues. Germline loops: CDR1 MDHEN, CDR2 SYDVKM. CDR3 nucleotide sequence: TGTGCCAGCAGTTTACTCAATGAGCAGTTCTTC. Translated, it gives CASSLLNEQFF.

V is TRBV12-3 or TRBV12-4 and J is TRBJ1-5; D is unresolved. With 5 bases removed from V and 1 base from J, the gap between germline ends came to 3 bases. The CDR3 has 12 residues. CDR3 nucleotide sequence: TGTGCCAGCAGTGCGAGCAATCAGCCCCAGCATTTT. Translating it yields CASSASNQPQHF.

The chain combines TRBV10-3 with TRBJ2-1; 12 nucleotides agree with TRBD2. There are 15 residues in the CDR3. J was trimmed by 7 bases and V by 4 bases; bases with no gene match: 5. CDR1 ENHRY and CDR2 SYGVKD come from the germline V gene. CDR3 coding DNA: TGTGCCATCAGTGTAGTGACTAGCGGGAGTAATGAGCAGTTCTTC. Encoded protein: CAISVVTSGSNEQFF.

The rearrangement uses TRBV18 and TRBJ2-1; 12 nucleotides line up with TRBD2. The V segment lost 2 bases and the J segment 0 bases; nucleotides outside the gene matches: 11. This CDR3 comprises 20 residues. Per the germline V gene, CDR1 is KGHSH and CDR2 is LQKENI. CDR3 nucleotides: TGTGCCAGCTCACCATTGCCCCCTAGCGGGAGGGCGGGCTCCTACAATGAGCAGTTCTTC. Encoded protein: CASSPLPPSGRAGSYNEQFF.

The chain has TRBV10-3 and TRBJ2-2; the D call may be TRBD1 or TRBD2 (5 bases each). The germline gives CDR1 ENHRY, CDR2 SYGVKD. The CDR3 length is 14 residues. Deletions cut 10 bases from V and 4 bases from J, with 16 bases between. The CDR3 is CASTPGTSTGELFF. The CDR3 DNA sequence: TGTGCCAGTACTCCCGGGACGTCCACCGGGGAGCTGTTTTTT.

The J gene is TRBJ1-1, the V gene TRBV7-9, with TRBD1 identical over 11 bases. V lost 6 bases, J lost 1 base, and 7 bases stayed unmatched. The CDR3 runs 16 residues. CDR1 is SEHNR, CDR2 FQNEAQ, per germline (reference sequence). CDR3 protein: CASRSRTGGENTEAFF. Here the CDR3 DNA reads TGTGCCAGCAGGTCAAGGACAGGGGGCGAGAACACTGAAGCTTTCTTT. The whole variable domain, remainder taken from reference TRBV7-9 and TRBJ1-1, is DTGVSQNPRHKITKRGQNVTFRCDPISEHNRLYWYRQTLGQGPEFLTYFQNEAQLEKSRLLSDRFSAERPKGSFSTLEIQRTEQGDSAMYLCASRSRTGGENTEAFFGQGTRLTVV.

Concerning this clone: This CDR3 is also generated by other DNA sequences in the sample. The V and J genes are TRBV5-1 and TRBJ2-3; D not certain. Germline lookup yields CDR1 SGHRS and CDR2 YFSETQ. V lost 1 base, J lost 2 bases, and 8 bases lay in between. This CDR3 contains 14 residues. The CDR3 sequence: CASSLKVTTDTQYF. Here the CDR3 DNA reads TGCGCCAGCAGCTTGAAGGTTACCACAGATACGCAGTATTTT.

Written as DNA, the CDR3 is TGTGCCAGCAGTTTAGGCCATTTGGGTGGTGAGCAGTTCTTC. It specifies CASSLGHLGGEQFF. The V gene is TRBV28, the J gene TRBJ2-1; D ambiguous. Trimming took off 2 bases at V and 9 bases at J, with 14 bases between the two ends. Germline V gene data show CDR1 as MDHEN and CDR2 as SYDVKM. The CDR3 is 14 amino acids.

The chain combines TRBV7-2 with TRBJ1-5; D call uncertain. V gave up 3 bases and J gave up 7 bases, with 13 bases separating them. Germline assignment: CDR1 SGHTA and CDR2 FQGNSA. There are 14 residues in the CDR3. In DNA form, the CDR3 reads TGTGCCAGCAGCTTTACCGGGCCGGGGCAGCCCCAGCATTTT. As protein: CASSFTGPGQPQHF.

The CDR3 DNA reads TGTGCCACCAGTCCTGATATCGGGACAGGTCGTAACAGAATCTACGAGCAGTACTTC. Protein product: CATSPDIGTGRNRIYEQYF. The chain uses TRBV15 and TRBJ2-7, with TRBD1 identical over 8 bases. The germline CDR1 and CDR2 sequences are LNHNV and YYDKDF (reference sequence). CDR3 length equals 19 residues. Trimming cost V 6 bases and J 3 bases; bases outside gene matches: 22.

The V gene is TRBV5-6, the J gene TRBJ2-7, with TRBD1 matching over 8 bases. This CDR3 region has 16 residues. V was pared by 3 bases and J by 5 bases, with 13 bases of the junction left unmatched. CDR1 SGHDT and CDR2 YYEEEE come from the germline V gene. The CDR3 reads CASSSTSGQGGNEQYF. The CDR3 DNA reads TGTGCCAGCAGCTCTACCTCAGGACAGGGTGGTAACGAGCAGTACTTC.

A single count supports this clone. V and J are TRBV7-9 and TRBJ2-1; D is ambiguous. The germline V gene has CDR1 SEHNR and CDR2 FQNEAQ (reference sequence). This CDR3 has 11 amino acids. Trimming took off 7 bases at V and 7 bases at J, with 8 bases between the two ends. CDR3 protein: CASTTGNEQFF. In nucleotides, the CDR3 is TGTGCCAGCACGACCGGAAATGAGCAGTTCTTC.